This T cell receptor beta chain was identified in a study of blood T cell repertoires in COVID-19. Data came from immunoSEQ multiplex PCR; TCRdb stores just in-frame clones and leaves some out. The sample shows around 55,000 clones, over 75% of them seen only once. This CDR3 is 14 amino acids long. The germline gives CDR1 SGDLS, CDR2 YYNGEE. V lost 0 bases, J lost 1 base, and 7 bases lay in between. The sequenced material came from peripheral blood. This TCR derives from a human donor in a cohort sampled during active COVID-19. The rearrangement joins TRBV9 to TRBJ2-5; D may be TRBD1 (5 bases). CDR3 in DNA: TGTGCCAGCAGCGTAGAAGGGGCCCAAGAGACCCAGTACTTC. Its translation is CASSVEGAQETQYF.